This T cell receptor (beta chain) was found in a study of cytomegalovirus exposure and HLA in healthy donors. Overall study results and limits: Later work found most CMV-associated TCR beta chains apparently HLA-restricted.

Germline CDR1 reads SEHNR; CDR2 reads FQNEAQ (reference sequence). Trimming stripped 5 bases from V and 6 bases from J, with 20 bases between. CDR3 length equals 15 residues. Whereas donors were nominally healthy upon sampling, unrecorded immune exposures were probable. PCR used 60 Vbeta primers and 13 Jbeta primers. Method: immunoSEQ multiplex PCR; TCRdb's copy keeps in-frame clones and lacks some. The table lists about 130,000 clones, with 1.5% to 2% in the top ten. On this clone: Its cognate antigen is unknown.

The chain links TRBV7-9 to TRBJ2-7; TRBD2 might be the D (6 bases). The receptor was isolated from a woman aged 40 to 49 in good health and CMV-seropositive. The sample comprised PBMCs. The CDR3: CASSDELIGGSEQYF. The DNA of the CDR3 is TGTGCCAGCAGCGACGAATTGATCGGGGGTAGCGAGCAGTACTTC.